This TCR beta chain was identified in a study of cytomegalovirus exposure and HLA in healthy donors (TCRdb year 2017). About the investigation overall: In an earlier analysis of some 610 of the donors, approximately 300 Gb of sequence data and 90 million to 130 million unique TCR beta sequences from about 180 million T cells were reported. Donor age, sex, ethnicity and CMV serostatus were compiled together with the repertoire data. An early release that covered some 630 HLA-typed donors contained approximately 290 gigabases of sequencing data and some 87 million unique TCR sequences. Five DR-DQ haplotypes were treated as single units for association and clustering because of strong linkage in the cohort. Typing coverage varied by locus: roughly 629-640 donors for A, B, C, DRB1 and DQB1; approximately 500 for DQA1; approximately 570 for DPA1; fewer than 480 for DPB1. All discovery cohort repertoires had been generated on a single sequencing platform. A separate validation cohort of 100 to 150 different subjects was used in addition to the approximately 700-subject first cohort. In an earlier analysis of 587 of the donors, high-throughput TCR beta sequencing was used to judge whether each TCR beta V gene segment behaved as functional or pseudogenic. A later genetic analysis used genome-wide SNP genotypes for about three fifths of the 666 donors, treating that subset as a discovery cohort. HLA typing included class I and class II loci at four-digit resolution. The study aimed to test whether cataloging public T cell receptors could reveal signatures of past pathogen exposure. Rather than drawing on any new phenotypic data, the later analysis identified candidate immune exposures from TCR beta sequences and the way those sequences occurred across donors. Using immunosequencing, the study profiled T cell repertoires from fewer than 700 subjects and related those repertoires to cytomegalovirus serostatus. Among some 410 genotyped donors of the cohort, an average of about 240,000 unique TCR beta nucleotide sequences were sequenced per donor, around 20% of them non-productive. Of the 300 to 500 genotyped donors, roughly 80% were placed in the genetic ancestry cluster associated with self-reported Caucasian donors. High-throughput TCR immunosequencing, statistical association of individual TCRs with disease status, and machine learning were combined to predict cytomegalovirus infection status. To study patterns of TCR occurrence, a later analysis re-analyzed previously published TCR beta repertoires from 500 to 850 donors and added high-resolution HLA genotyping.

Spanning cysteine to phenylalanine, the CDR3 consists of 16 amino acids. CDR3 DNA only is kept here, 48 bases in frame from base 1. The V end gives up 1 base and the J end 5 bases, leaving 10 bases in the junction not matched to a gene. Looking up the germline V gene yields CDR1 MGHRA and CDR2 YSYEKL. As regards this clone: What antigen it recognizes has not been identified. It has no much larger one-base neighbor in the sample; base qualities were not kept.

In total, 630 or so healthy bone marrow donors made up the cohort. All cohort members were sampled while nominally healthy, although unrecorded immune exposures were likely present. The donor tested CMV seropositive and was one of the 289 seropositive cohort members. A peripheral blood sample was provided by each donor, and peripheral blood mononuclear cells were used for TCR beta sequencing. The Qiagen DNeasy Blood Extraction Kit was used to extract genomic DNA from the blood cell samples. Receptor libraries were prepared by the immunoSEQ multiplex PCR assay. For the multiplex PCR, a mixture combining 60 forward primers for TCR Vbeta segments and 13 reverse primers for TCR Jbeta segments was used. The CDR3 region of rearranged TCR beta genes was amplified from genomic DNA by a multiplex PCR assay. The amplified TCR beta libraries were sequenced on the Illumina HiSeq System as 87-base-pair reads. As for how the authors treated the data: In a later analysis, tens of millions of unique TCR beta chains were counted across the 500 to 700 repertoires, and roughly 11 million of these chains were shared by at least two donors. A nearest-neighbor algorithm error-corrected the raw reads and collapsed the reads into unique sequences, merging closely related sequences to remove PCR and sequencing errors. V, D and J gene segments were assigned by aligning CDR3 sequences to IMGT reference sequences. For a sequence to be retained, a match of at least six nucleotides to both a V gene segment and a J gene segment was required. Rearrangements were classified as productive when the CDR3 lacked stop codons and remained in frame with V and J, and all other rearrangements were classified as non-productive. CDR3 was defined by IMGT convention, running from the second conserved V-encoded cysteine to the conserved J-encoded phenylalanine. The earlier analysis of a few hundred of the donors excluded sequences that lacked an unambiguous match to a single V gene segment. An earlier analysis of over 450 of the donors classified V segments as functional when productive rearrangements were above 56.7% and as segregating when the standard deviation between donors was above 5%. A statistical classification framework was developed to diagnose cytomegalovirus status using the catalog of TCR beta chain sequences. In a later analysis, V and J genes were assigned by comparing TCR nucleotide sequences against IMGT/GENE-DB human TR gene sequences. In a later analysis, CDR3 sequences and most-parsimonious VDJ recombination scenarios were assigned using the TCRdist pipeline. In a later analysis, each TCR beta chain was defined by its CDR3 amino acid sequence together with its V-gene family, and reads lacking a unique V-gene family were excluded. A later analysis removed 592 highly shared, low-generation-probability nucleotide sequences to deal with suspected cross-contamination and a sequencing artifact. A later analysis calculated a clonal expansion index for each public chain from normalized within-repertoire ranks of inferred template counts. A later analysis computed generation probabilities with a VDJ recombination model fitted to out-of-frame rearrangements, and checked the results against IGoR. In a later analysis, TCR-TCR, TCR-HLA and TCR-CMV co-occurrence was scored with hypergeometric tests, and a repertoire-size bias correction was applied to TCR pairs. A later analysis estimated false discovery rates by permuting HLA or CMV assignments 20 times. In a later analysis, co-occurring TCRs were grouped using DBSCAN, and TCRdist sequence similarity was added for clustering within HLA-allele-positive subsets. Co-occurrence clustering excluded repertoires with fewer than 30,000 or more than 120,000 public chains, plus five with anomalous nucleotide sharing. This immuneACCESS table, as held by TCRdb, lists in-frame sequences with V and J called but not all clones. Of the missing ones, under half trace to an unresolved V gene in checked studies; the others have no known cause. V and J calls and clone size are as listed in that table; D and trimming were resolved from the DNA. The sample records more than 50,000 clones, roughly 80% of which are singletons. The leading ten clones occupy under 25% of the sample.

Overall study outcomes, separate from this receptor: A later analysis found that TCR association rates varied across HLA loci, with DRB1 alleles showing the most associated TCRs and HLA-C alleles the fewest. Most TCR sequences were observed very rarely across donors, whereas some public TCRs were present in many individuals. The sequencing pipeline was judged likely to have produced a cluster of highly shared sequence variants as a technical artifact. The presence/absence analyses assumed that sequencing depth was roughly uniform across donors, and that assumption may not be true. A further reported finding was that TCR beta sequences accurately predicted the HLA-A and HLA-B alleles for most subjects in the first cohort. When HLA alleles, especially DR and DQ, strongly co-occurred, attributing TCR associations to individual alleles was difficult. A total of 150 to 200 TCR beta chains were listed by the study as associated with cytomegalovirus. Because the 87-base-pair reads could not distinguish some IMGT-functional V segments, including TRBV6-2 and TRBV6-3, those segments were excluded. Correlated functional status among segregating V segments might be attributable to linkage disequilibrium, but an unknown experimental factor could not be ruled out. In a later analysis, most CMV-associated TCR beta chains were found to appear HLA-restricted, with HLA associations seemingly driven largely by CMV exposure. Only TCR beta chains were sequenced in this cohort, and the absence of alpha or paired-chain data limited detectable features. A later analysis found that HLA-associated TCR beta chains were more clonally expanded and had lower generation probabilities than equally common non-associated chains. According to a later analysis, parvovirus B19, influenza, CMV and Epstein-Barr virus appeared linked to several top co-occurrence clusters. V-gene and J-gene trimming of TCR beta chains was associated with a missense DCLRE1C variant in a later genetic analysis, and the association was replicated in an independent cohort. An earlier analysis of 450 to 750 of the donors showed that most TCR beta V segments appeared in productive rearrangements either about 87% or about 30% of the time, which broadly matched IMGT annotations. The earlier analysis of a few hundred of the donors excluded fewer than 20 rarely observed V segments, including chromosome 9 orphons, because counts were too low. The authors suggested that the approach could potentially be extended to other disease states and immunological phenotypes. Because HLA typing was missing for some donors at each locus, association tests included only the typed subset. At a false discovery rate of 0.05, a later analysis linked under 20,000 TCR beta sequences to specific HLA alleles. Compared with the roughly 720-donor mean, donors in an Asian-associated ancestry cluster had fewer N-insertions in productive TCRs, according to a later genetic analysis. CMV serostatus was the only immune exposure information available for the cohort. In vitro tests confirmed that three of the cytomegalovirus-associated TCR beta chains recognize cytomegalovirus antigens. In both the original and validation cohorts, the classifier was reported to diagnose cytomegalovirus status with high specificity and sensitivity.

Sequenced material: PBMCs. The receptor was isolated from a woman in her thirties or forties in good health and CMV-seropositive. The chain is made from TRBV4-1 and TRBJ2-7, and TRBD1 aligns with 8 junction nucleotides. The CDR3 here reads CASSQVFYDRGNEQYF. The nucleotide sequence is given as TGCGCCAGCAGCCAAGTTTTTTATGACAGGGGCAACGAGCAGTACTTC.